These T cell receptor beta chains were read from a single sample in a study of blood T cell repertoires in COVID-19. Method: immunoSEQ multiplex PCR; TCRdb's copy keeps in-frame clones and lacks some. The sample shows some 220,000 clones, under 85% of them seen only once. Sequenced material: peripheral blood. The receptors here all came from a woman under 40 with COVID-19, enrolled during active disease. The CDR3 runs from the conserved cysteine through the conserved F or W. Fields, in order: J gene, clone size, CDR3 length, V gene, D gene, CDR3 protein, CDR3 DNA. The D gene is left open where the match is weak. Not all rows give a size; the values are once, few, many and, for expanded clones, a class.

TRBJ1-1	NA	16	TRBV9	TRBD1	CASSVGLSGQGFRAFF	TGTGCCAGCAGCGTAGGGCTCTCGGGACAGGGGTTCAGAGCTTTCTTT
TRBJ1-1	NA	13	TRBV7-9	NA	CASSLGRSNEAFF	TGTGCCAGCAGCTTAGGTAGAAGCAACGAAGCTTTCTTT
TRBJ2-5	NA	16	TRBV6-5	TRBD2	CASSSGTSGAQETQYF	TGTGCCAGCAGTTCTGGGACTAGCGGGGCTCAAGAGACCCAGTACTTC
TRBJ2-7	NA	13	TRBV6-2/TRBV6-3	NA	CASSYLSSYEQYF	TGTGCCAGCAGTTACTTGAGCTCCTACGAGCAGTACTTC
TRBJ2-7	NA	13	TRBV9	NA	CASSVGTTGEQYF	TGTGCCAGCAGCGTAGGGACGACGGGGGAGCAGTACTTC
TRBJ1-6	NA	13	TRBV6-2/TRBV6-3	NA	CASSYRVYSPLHF	TGTGCCAGCAGTTACCGTGTGTATTCACCCCTCCACTTT
TRBJ2-1	NA	16	TRBV28	TRBD1	CASRRQGPSSYNEQFF	TGTGCCAGCAGGAGACAGGGTCCGAGCTCCTACAATGAGCAGTTCTTC
TRBJ2-7	NA	11	TRBV30	NA	CAWSVQDEQYF	TGTGCCTGGAGTGTACAGGACGAGCAGTACTTC
TRBJ1-2	NA	14	TRBV3-1/TRBV3-2	NA	CASSQEGNRNGYTF	TGTGCCAGCAGCCAAGAGGGCAATAGAAATGGCTACACCTTC
TRBJ2-3	few	14	TRBV2	TRBD2	CAGQPAGVTDTQYF	TGTGCCGGACAGCCAGCGGGGGTTACAGATACGCAGTATTTT
TRBJ2-7	NA	13	TRBV9	NA	CASSVGSSYEQYF	TGTGCCAGCAGCGTAGGTTCCAGCTACGAGCAGTACTTC
TRBJ1-6	once	15	TRBV5-4	TRBD1	CASSARGPGNSPLHF	TGTGCCAGCAGCGCGAGGGGGCCGGGGAATTCACCCCTCCACTTT
TRBJ2-3	NA	16	TRBV7-2	TRBD2	CASSGGTSGGSFPQYF	TGTGCCAGCAGCGGAGGGACTAGCGGGGGAAGTTTCCCGCAGTATTTT
TRBJ1-4	NA	15	TRBV6-5	NA	CASLVGSRGNEKLFF	TGTGCCAGCTTGGTGGGTTCCAGGGGAAATGAAAAACTGTTTTTT
TRBJ2-5	once	14	TRBV7-2	TRBD2	CASRVAGGQETQYF	TGTGCCAGCAGAGTAGCGGGAGGGCAAGAGACCCAGTACTTC
TRBJ2-7	NA	15	TRBV18	NA	CASSPGATSSYEQYF	TGTGCCAGCTCACCGGGAGCCACAAGCTCCTACGAGCAGTACTTC
TRBJ1-6	few	14	TRBV19	TRBD1	CASSRQGDNSPLHF	TGTGCCAGTAGTAGACAGGGGGACAATTCACCCCTCCACTTT
TRBJ1-2	NA	17	TRBV6-1	NA	CASSEALEGPGNYGYTF	TGTGCCAGCAGTGAAGCGCTGGAGGGGCCCGGTAACTATGGCTACACCTTC
TRBJ1-1	NA	13	TRBV15	NA	CATSSPLNTEAFF	TGTGCCACCAGCAGCCCTTTGAACACTGAAGCTTTCTTT
TRBJ1-3	few	15	TRBV10-3	TRBD1	CAIRAGQGNGNTIYF	TGTGCCATCAGAGCTGGACAGGGGAATGGAAACACCATATATTTT
TRBJ1-5	few	19	TRBV14	TRBD1	CASSQDGDRGGYSNQPQHF	TGTGCCAGCAGCCAAGACGGGGACAGGGGCGGATATAGCAATCAGCCCCAGCATTTT
TRBJ1-5	NA	17	TRBV28	NA	CASTQTQGLTGNQPQHF	TGTGCCAGCACCCAAACACAGGGCCTCACGGGCAATCAGCCCCAGCATTTT
TRBJ1-5	NA	14	TRBV16	TRBD1	CASSQGQVDQPQHF	TGTGCCAGCAGCCAGGGACAGGTCGATCAGCCCCAGCATTTT
TRBJ2-1	NA	15	TRBV6-2/TRBV6-3	NA	CASSYLGGIGNEQFF	TGTGCCAGCAGTTACCTTGGGGGGATTGGGAATGAGCAGTTCTTC
TRBJ2-1	NA	18	TRBV21-1	NA	CASSKEGTQSFSYNEQFF	TGTGCCAGCAGCAAAGAGGGGACACAGAGTTTCTCCTACAATGAGCAGTTCTTC
TRBJ2-3	NA	16	TRBV3-1/TRBV3-2	NA	CASSSRGNRATDTQYF	TGTGCCAGCAGCTCGCGAGGTAACAGGGCGACAGATACGCAGTATTTT
TRBJ1-1	NA	18	TRBV5-1	NA	CASSLVSREIYMNTEAFF	TGCGCCAGCAGCTTGGTATCTAGGGAGATTTACATGAACACTGAAGCTTTCTTT
TRBJ1-4	NA	15	TRBV18	TRBD1	CASSLSGQPNEKLFF	TGTGCCAGCTCACTCTCGGGACAGCCTAATGAAAAACTGTTTTTT
TRBJ2-7	once	16	TRBV11-2	TRBD1	CASSLGPGTGLDEQYF	TGTGCCAGCAGCTTAGGGCCAGGGACAGGGCTAGACGAGCAGTACTTC
TRBJ1-5	NA	17	TRBV6-1	NA	CASSGLTGTSSNQPQHF	TGTGCCAGCAGTGGCCTTACCGGGACAAGTAGCAATCAGCCCCAGCATTTT
TRBJ2-7	few	16	TRBV27	TRBD1	CASSYAPGQGSGEQYF	TGTGCCAGCAGTTACGCGCCGGGACAGGGGTCCGGGGAGCAGTACTTC
TRBJ2-1	NA	17	TRBV2	TRBD1	CASSPTRNSLTGNEQFF	TGTGCCAGCAGCCCTACGAGGAACAGCTTGACAGGGAATGAGCAGTTCTTC
TRBJ2-1	NA	16	TRBV6-2/TRBV6-3	TRBD1	CASSPPTGGSYNEQFF	TGTGCCAGCAGTCCGCCGACAGGGGGGTCCTACAATGAGCAGTTCTTC
TRBJ2-5	once	14	TRBV9	NA	CASSDGGVLETQYF	TGTGCCAGCAGCGATGGAGGGGTTTTGGAGACCCAGTACTTC
TRBJ2-1	once	15	TRBV7-2	TRBD1	CASSNDRGPFNEQFF	TGTGCCAGCAGCAACGACAGGGGGCCATTTAATGAGCAGTTCTTC
TRBJ2-3	NA	16	TRBV14	NA	CASSLPDRGSTDTQYF	TGTGCCAGCAGCCTCCCGGATCGGGGAAGCACAGATACGCAGTATTTT
TRBJ2-7	NA	16	TRBV4-2	TRBD1	CASSQDPRDRKYEQYF	TGTGCCAGCAGCCAAGACCCCCGGGACAGGAAATACGAGCAGTACTTC
TRBJ2-1	NA	17	TRBV5-4	TRBD2	CASSLGGTSGLHNEQFF	TGTGCCAGCAGCTTGGGAGGGACTAGCGGTCTCCACAATGAGCAGTTCTTC
TRBJ1-2	NA	15	TRBV5-1	NA	CASSPQVVRDGGYTF	TGCGCCAGCAGCCCACAGGTTGTGCGGGACGGTGGCTACACCTTC
TRBJ1-3	once	18	TRBV18	NA	CASSPIRQVKAAGNTIYF	TGTGCCAGCTCACCCATACGACAGGTGAAGGCAGCTGGAAACACCATATATTTT